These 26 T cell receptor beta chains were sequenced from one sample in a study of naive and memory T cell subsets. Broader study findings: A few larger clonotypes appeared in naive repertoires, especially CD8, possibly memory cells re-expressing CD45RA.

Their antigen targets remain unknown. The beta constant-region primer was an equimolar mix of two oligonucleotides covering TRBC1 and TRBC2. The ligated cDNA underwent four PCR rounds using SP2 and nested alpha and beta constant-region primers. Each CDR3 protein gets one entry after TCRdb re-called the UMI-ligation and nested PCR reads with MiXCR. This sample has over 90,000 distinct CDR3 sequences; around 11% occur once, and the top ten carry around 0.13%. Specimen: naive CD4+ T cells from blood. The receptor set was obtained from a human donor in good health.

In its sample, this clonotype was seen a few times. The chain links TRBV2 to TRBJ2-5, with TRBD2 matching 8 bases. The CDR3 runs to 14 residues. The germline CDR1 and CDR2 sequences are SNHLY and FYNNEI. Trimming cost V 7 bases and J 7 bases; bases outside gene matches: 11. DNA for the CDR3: TGTGCCAGCACAAGCGGGGGAGTCTTTTGGACCCAGTACTTC. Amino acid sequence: CASTSGGVFWTQYF.

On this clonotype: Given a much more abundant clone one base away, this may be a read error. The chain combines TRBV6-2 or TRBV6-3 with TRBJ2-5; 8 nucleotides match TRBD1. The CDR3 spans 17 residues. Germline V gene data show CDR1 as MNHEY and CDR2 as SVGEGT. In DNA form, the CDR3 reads TGTGCCAGCAGTTACTCGGTCGGGGACAGGAGGGATGAGAGCCAGTACTTC. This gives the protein CASSYSVGDRRDESQYF.

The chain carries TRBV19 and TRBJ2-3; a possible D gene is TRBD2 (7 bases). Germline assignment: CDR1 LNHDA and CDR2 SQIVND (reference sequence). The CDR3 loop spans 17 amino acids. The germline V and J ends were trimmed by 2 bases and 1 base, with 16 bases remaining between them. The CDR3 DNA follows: TGTGCCAGTAGTATAATCGGGGGGCCGCCACGCACAGATACGCAGTATTTT. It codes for CASSIIGGPPRTDTQYF.

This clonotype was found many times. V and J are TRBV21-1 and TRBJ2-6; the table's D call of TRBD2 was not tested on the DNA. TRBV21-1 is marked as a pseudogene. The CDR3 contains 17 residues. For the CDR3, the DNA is TGTGCCAGCAGCCAGGGACTAGCCCCGTCTGGGGCCAACGTCCTGACTTTC. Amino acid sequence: CASSQGLAPSGANVLTF.

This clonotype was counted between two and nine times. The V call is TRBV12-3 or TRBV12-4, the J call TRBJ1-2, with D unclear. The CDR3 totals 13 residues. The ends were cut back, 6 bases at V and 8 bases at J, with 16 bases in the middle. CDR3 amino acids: CASRTSAVWGYTF. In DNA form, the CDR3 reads TGTGCCAGCAGAACTTCGGCTGTCTGGGGCTACACCTTC.

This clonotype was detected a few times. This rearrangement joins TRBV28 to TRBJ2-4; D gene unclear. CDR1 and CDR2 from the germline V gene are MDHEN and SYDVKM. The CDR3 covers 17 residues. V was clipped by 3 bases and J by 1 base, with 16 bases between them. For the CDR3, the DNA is TGTGCCAGCAGTTTCCCCGCCCTCGTGGGGGCCAAAAACATTCAGTACTTC. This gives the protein CASSFPALVGAKNIQYF.

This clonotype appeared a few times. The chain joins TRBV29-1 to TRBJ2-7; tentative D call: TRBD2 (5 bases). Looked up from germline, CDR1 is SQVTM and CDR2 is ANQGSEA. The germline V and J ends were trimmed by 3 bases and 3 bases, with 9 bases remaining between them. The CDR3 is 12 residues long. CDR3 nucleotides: TGCAGCGTTGATGAGGGTAACTACGAGCAGTACTTC. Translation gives CSVDEGNYEQYF.

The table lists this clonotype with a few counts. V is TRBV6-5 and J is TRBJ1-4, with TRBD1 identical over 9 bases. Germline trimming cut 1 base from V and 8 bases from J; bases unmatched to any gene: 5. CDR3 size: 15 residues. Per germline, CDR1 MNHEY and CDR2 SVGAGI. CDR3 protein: CASSYFGTGLEKLFF. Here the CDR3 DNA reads TGTGCCAGCAGTTACTTTGGGACAGGGCTGGAAAAACTGTTTTTT.

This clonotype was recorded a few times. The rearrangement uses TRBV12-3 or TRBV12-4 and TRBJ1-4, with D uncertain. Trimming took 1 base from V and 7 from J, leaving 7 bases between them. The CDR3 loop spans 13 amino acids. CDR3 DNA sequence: TGTGCCAGCAGTTTAGGTTTCGGTGAAAAACTGTTTTTT. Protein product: CASSLGFGEKLFF.

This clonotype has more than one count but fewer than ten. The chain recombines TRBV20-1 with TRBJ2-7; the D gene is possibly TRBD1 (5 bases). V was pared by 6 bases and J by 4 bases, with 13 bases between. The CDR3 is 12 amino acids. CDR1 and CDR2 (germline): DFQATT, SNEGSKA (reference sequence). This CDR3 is CSAKKQGYEQYF. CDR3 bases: TGCAGTGCGAAAAAGCAGGGTTACGAGCAGTACTTC.

CDR3 nucleotides: TGTGCCAGCAGTGGAAGGGTTGAAGCTTTCTTT. It is translated as CASSGRVEAFF. This chain uses TRBV4-2 with TRBJ1-1; D remains ambiguous. The V end lost 6 bases, the J end lost 7 bases, and 9 bases lay between the germline ends. Germline loops: CDR1 LGHNA, CDR2 YNFKEQ. The CDR3 length is 11 residues.

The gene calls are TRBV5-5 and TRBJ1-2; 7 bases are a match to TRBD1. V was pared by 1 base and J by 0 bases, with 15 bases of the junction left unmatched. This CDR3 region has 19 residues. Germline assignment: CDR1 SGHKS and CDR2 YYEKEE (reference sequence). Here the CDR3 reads CASSLTNVRGLGANYGYTF. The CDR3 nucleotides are TGTGCCAGCAGCTTGACGAATGTCAGGGGGTTGGGGGCTAACTATGGCTACACCTTC.

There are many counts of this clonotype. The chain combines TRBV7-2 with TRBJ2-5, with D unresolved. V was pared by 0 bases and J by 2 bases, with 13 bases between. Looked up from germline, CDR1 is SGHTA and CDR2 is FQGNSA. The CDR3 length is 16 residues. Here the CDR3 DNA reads TGTGCCAGCAGCTTAGCCGCATCTGGGATTCAAGAGACCCAGTACTTC. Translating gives CASSLAASGIQETQYF.

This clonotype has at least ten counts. The CDR3 loop reads CASIRSNNEQFF. The CDR3 DNA is TGTGCCAGCATCAGAAGTAACAATGAGCAGTTCTTC. This rearrangement joins TRBV25-1 to TRBJ2-1; no clear D. V dropped 7 bases and J dropped 5 bases, with 9 bases sitting between them. The CDR3 has 12 amino acids. Per the germline V gene, CDR1 is MGHDK and CDR2 is SYGVNS.

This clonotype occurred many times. The DNA for the CDR3 is TGTGCCAGCAGCTCTAGGGGTGTGGGGGCCAACGTCCTGACTTTC. It translates to CASSSRGVGANVLTF. V usage is TRBV6-2 or TRBV6-3 and J usage is TRBJ2-6, with D possibly matching TRBD1 (5 bases). Trimming removed 6 bases from V and 4 bases from J, with 13 bases in between. CDR1 MNHEY and CDR2 SVGEGT come from the germline V gene. The CDR3 has 15 amino acids.

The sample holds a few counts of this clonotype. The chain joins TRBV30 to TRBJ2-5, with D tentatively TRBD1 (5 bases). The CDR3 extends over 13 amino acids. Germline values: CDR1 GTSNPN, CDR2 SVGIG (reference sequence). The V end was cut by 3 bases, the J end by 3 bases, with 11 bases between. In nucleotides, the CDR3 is TGTGCCTGGAGGTCTAAGGGGAAAGAGACCCAGTACTTC. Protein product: CAWRSKGKETQYF.

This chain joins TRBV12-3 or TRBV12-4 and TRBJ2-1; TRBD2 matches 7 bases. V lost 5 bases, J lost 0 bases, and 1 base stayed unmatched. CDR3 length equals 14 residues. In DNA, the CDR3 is TGTGCCAGCAGTGCGGGAGTCTCCTACAATGAGCAGTTCTTC. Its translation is CASSAGVSYNEQFF.

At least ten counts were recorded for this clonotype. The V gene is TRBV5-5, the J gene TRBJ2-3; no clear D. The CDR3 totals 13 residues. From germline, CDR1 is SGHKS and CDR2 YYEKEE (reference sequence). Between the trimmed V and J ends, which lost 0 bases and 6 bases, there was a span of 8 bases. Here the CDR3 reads CASSLGEADTQYF. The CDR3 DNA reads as TGTGCCAGCAGCTTGGGAGAGGCGGATACGCAGTATTTT.

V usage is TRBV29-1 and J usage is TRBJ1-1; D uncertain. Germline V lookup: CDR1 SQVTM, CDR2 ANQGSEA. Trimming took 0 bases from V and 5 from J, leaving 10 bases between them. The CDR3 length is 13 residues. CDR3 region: CSVEDPRRTEAFF. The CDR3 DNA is TGCAGCGTTGAAGATCCGAGGCGTACTGAAGCTTTCTTT.

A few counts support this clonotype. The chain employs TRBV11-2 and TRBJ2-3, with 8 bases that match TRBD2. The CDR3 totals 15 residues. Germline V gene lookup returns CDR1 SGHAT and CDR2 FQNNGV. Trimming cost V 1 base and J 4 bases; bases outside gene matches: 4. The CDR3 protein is CASSLGPGGADTQYF. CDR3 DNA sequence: TGTGCCAGCAGCTTAGGCCCCGGGGGGGCAGATACGCAGTATTTT.

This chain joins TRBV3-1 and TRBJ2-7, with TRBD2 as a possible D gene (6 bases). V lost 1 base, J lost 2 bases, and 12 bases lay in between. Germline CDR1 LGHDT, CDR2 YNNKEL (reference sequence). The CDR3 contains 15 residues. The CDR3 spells CASSQVHSGTYEQYF. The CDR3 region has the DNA TGTGCCAGCAGCCAAGTTCATAGCGGCACCTACGAGCAGTACTTC.

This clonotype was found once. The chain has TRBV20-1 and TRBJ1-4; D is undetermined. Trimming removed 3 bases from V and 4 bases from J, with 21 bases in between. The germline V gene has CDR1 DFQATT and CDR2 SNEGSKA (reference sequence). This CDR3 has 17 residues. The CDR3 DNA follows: TGCAGTGCTAGTTCGGGAGCTAGGGCGCTCGATAATGAAAAACTGTTTTTT. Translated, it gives CSASSGARALDNEKLFF.

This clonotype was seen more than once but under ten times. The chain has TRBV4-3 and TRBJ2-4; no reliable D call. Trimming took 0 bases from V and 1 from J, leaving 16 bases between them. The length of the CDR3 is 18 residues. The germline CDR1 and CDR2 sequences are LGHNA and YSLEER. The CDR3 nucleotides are TGCGCCAGCAGCCAAGATCATACGGAAAAGTGGGCCAAAAACATTCAGTACTTC. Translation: CASSQDHTEKWAKNIQYF.

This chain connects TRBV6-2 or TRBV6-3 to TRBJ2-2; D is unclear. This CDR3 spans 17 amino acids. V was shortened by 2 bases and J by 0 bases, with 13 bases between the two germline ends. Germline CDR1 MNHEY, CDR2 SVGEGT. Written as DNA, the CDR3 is TGTGCCAGCAGTTACCACACCGGGCGGCCGAACACCGGGGAGCTGTTTTTT. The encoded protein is CASSYHTGRPNTGELFF.

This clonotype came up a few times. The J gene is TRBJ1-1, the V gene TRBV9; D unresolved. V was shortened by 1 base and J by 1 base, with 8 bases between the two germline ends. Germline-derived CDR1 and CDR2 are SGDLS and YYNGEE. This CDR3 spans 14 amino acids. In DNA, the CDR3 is TGTGCCAGCAGCGTAATCGCCGAGAACACTGAAGCTTTCTTT. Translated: CASSVIAENTEAFF.

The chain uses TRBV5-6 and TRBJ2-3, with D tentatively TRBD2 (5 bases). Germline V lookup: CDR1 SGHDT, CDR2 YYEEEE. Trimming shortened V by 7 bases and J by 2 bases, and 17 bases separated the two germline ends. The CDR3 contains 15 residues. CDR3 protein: CASLAGSLYTDTQYF. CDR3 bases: TGTGCCAGCCTGGCGGGCAGCCTTTACACAGATACGCAGTATTTT.